The T cell receptor (beta chain) described here comes from a study of blood T cells in healthy people across ages. A second PCR, run for about 7 to 11 cycles, used a sample-barcoded 5' primer plus a J-beta primer mix. The template-switch adaptor, which had 12 random nucleotides, put a tag on each cDNA molecule. TCRdb used MiXCR to reprocess the 5' RACE reads, holding one entry per CDR3 protein. The sample lists approximately 400,000 distinct CDR3 sequences, approximately 47% occurring once. The V segment lost 0 bases and the J segment 6 bases; nucleotides outside the gene matches: 7. Germline V gives CDR1 LGHDT, CDR2 YNNKEL (reference sequence). The CDR3 is 16 amino acids. The study, taken as a whole, reports: Observed TCR beta diversity per million T cells went down as age went up. This fall followed a roughly linear course with age. Long-lived donors exceeded aged donors in naive CD4+ cells and diversity.

Donation came from healthy Caucasian individuals in Russia who were aged about 6 to 90. Concerning this clonotype itself: Its matching antigen is unknown.

The chain recombines TRBV3-1 with TRBJ2-4, with 8 bases identical to TRBD2. This sequence was found in a man between 60 and 70 years old in good health. Source material: blood. DNA of the CDR3: TGTGCCAGCAGCCAAGATCTACTAGCGGTTCTAAACATTCAGTACTTC. Its translation is CASSQDLLAVLNIQYF.